The rows below give T cell receptor beta chains drawn from one sample of a study of shared clonotypes between healthy human individuals. Only in-frame clones appear in the TCRdb table, and some are missing; sequencing was by immunoSEQ multiplex PCR. The table has millions of clones, 95% seen once. Sequencing was performed on naive CD4+ T cells sorted from blood. These receptors came from a man younger than 30 in good health. Each CDR3 is given with its conserved first and last residue.

TRBV29-1,TRBJ1-3,CSVGGYSGNTIYF
TRBV5-1,TRBJ2-3,CASSPPGGSTDTQYF
TRBV28,TRBJ1-1,CASMGPGVTEAFF
TRBV7-9,TRBJ2-1,CASSLIKGPSGIVNEQFF
TRBV7-3,TRBJ1-2,CASSLSDREVDGYTF
TRBV28,TRBJ1-6,CASNPDSYNSPLHF
TRBV5-1,TRBJ1-3,CASSLEGRANTIYF
TRBV9,TRBJ2-3,CASSVGGAGGQVNTQYF
TRBV6-5,TRBJ1-4,CASRDRPNEKLFF
TRBV9,TRBJ1-6,CASSVRGQDSPLHF
TRBV20-1,TRBJ2-1,CSATRDRQFF
TRBV4-1,TRBJ2-5,CASSQDDLAGGPYQETQYF
TRBV29-1,TRBJ2-7,CSPLQDSYEQYF
TRBV11-2,TRBJ1-1,CASSKGVTGATEAFF
TRBV9,TRBJ1-2,CASSVDRGAYGYTF
TRBV15,TRBJ1-5,CATSRAVGTAMNQPQHF
TRBV7-9,TRBJ1-4,CASSWDRGNEKLFF
TRBV27,TRBJ1-3,CASSDRPSSGNTIYF
TRBV10-1,TRBJ2-7,CASSEGLTGSYEQYF
TRBV7-9,TRBJ1-4,CASSLSNQAVEKLFF
TRBV10-1,TRBJ2-7,CASSGEAGQPYEQYF
TRBV6-5,TRBJ1-2,CASRPTGGRDGYTF